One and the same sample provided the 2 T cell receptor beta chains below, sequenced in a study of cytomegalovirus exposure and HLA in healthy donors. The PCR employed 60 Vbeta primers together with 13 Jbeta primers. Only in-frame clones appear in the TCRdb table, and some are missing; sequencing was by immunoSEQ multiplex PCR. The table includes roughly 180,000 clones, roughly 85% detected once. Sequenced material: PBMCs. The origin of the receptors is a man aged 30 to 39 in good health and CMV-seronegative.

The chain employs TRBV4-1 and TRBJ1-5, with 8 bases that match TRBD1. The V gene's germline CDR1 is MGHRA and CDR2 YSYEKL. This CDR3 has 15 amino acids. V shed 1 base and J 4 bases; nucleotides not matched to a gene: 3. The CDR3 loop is CASSQGTGGNQPQHF. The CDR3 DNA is TGCGCCAGCAGCCAAGGAACAGGGGGTAATCAGCCCCAGCATTTT.

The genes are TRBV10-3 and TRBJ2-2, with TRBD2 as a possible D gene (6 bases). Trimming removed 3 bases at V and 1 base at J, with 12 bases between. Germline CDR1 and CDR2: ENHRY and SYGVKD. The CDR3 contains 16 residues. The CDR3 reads CAISERGGENTGELFF. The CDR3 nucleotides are TGTGCCATCAGTGAAAGGGGAGGAGAGAACACCGGGGAGCTGTTTTTT.